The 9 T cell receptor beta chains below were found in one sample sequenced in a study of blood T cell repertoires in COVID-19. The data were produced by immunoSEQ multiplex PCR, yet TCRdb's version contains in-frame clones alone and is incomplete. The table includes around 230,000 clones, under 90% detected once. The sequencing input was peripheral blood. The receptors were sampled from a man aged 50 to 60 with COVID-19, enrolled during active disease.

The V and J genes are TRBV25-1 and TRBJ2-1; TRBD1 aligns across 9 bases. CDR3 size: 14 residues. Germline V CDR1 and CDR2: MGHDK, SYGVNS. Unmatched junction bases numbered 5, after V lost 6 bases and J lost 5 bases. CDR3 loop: CASRPTGGHNEQFF. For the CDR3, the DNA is TGTGCCAGCAGGCCGACAGGGGGGCACAATGAGCAGTTCTTC.

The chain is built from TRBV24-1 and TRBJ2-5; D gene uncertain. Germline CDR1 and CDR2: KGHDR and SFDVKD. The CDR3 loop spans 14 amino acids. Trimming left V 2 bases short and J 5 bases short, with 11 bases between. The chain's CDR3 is CATSDSARGETQYF. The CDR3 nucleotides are TGTGCCACCAGTGATTCAGCTAGAGGTGAGACCCAGTACTTC.

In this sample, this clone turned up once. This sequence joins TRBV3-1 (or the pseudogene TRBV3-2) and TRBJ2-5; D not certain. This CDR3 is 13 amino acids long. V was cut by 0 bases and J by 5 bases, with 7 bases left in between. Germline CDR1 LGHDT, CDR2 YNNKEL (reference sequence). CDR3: CASSQEPRETQYF. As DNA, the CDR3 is TGTGCCAGCAGCCAAGAACCCCGGGAGACCCAGTACTTC.

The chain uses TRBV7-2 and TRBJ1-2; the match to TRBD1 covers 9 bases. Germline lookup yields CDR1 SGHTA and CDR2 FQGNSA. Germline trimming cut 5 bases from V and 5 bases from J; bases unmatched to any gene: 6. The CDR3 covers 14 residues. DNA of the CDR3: TGTGCCAGCAGCCCCGACAGGGGGACATATGGCTACACCTTC. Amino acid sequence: CASSPDRGTYGYTF. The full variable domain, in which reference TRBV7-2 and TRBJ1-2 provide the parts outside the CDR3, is GAGVSQSPSNKVTEKGKDVELRCDPISGHTALYWYRQSLGQGLEFLIYFQGNSAPDKSGLPSDRFSAERTGGSVSTLTIQRTQQEDSAVYLCASSPDRGTYGYTFGSGTRLTVV.

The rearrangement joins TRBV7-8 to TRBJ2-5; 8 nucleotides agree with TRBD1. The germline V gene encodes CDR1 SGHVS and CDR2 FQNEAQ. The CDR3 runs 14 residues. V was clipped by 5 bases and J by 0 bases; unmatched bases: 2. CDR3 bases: TGTGCCAGCAGCCGGGACAGGAACCAAGAGACCCAGTACTTC. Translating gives CASSRDRNQETQYF.

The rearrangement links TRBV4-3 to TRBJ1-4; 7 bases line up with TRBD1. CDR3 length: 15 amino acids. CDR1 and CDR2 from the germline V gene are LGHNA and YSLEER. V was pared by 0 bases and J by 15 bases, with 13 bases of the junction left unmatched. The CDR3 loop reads CASSQDRGSSGVVFF. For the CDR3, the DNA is TGCGCCAGCAGCCAAGACAGGGGGTCTTCTGGTGTGGTGTTTTTT.

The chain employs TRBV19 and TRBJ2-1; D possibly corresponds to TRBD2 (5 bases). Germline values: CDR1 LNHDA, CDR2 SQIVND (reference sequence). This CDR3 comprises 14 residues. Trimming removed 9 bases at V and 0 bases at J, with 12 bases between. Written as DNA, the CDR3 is TGTGCCAGCCGGGGTGGCAACTCCTACAATGAGCAGTTCTTC. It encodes CASRGGNSYNEQFF. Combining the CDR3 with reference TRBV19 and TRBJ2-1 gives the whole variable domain DGGITQSPKYLFRKEGQNVTLSCEQNLNHDAMYWYRQDPGQGLRLIYYSQIVNDFQKGDIAEGYSVSREKKESFPLTVTSAQKNPTAFYLCASRGGNSYNEQFFGPGTRLTVL.

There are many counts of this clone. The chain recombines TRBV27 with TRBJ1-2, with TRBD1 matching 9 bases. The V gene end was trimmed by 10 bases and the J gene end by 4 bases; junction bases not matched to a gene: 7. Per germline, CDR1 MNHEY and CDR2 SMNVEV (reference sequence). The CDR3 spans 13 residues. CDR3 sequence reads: CATTADRGYGYTF. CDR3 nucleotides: TGTGCCACCACCGCGGACAGGGGCTATGGCTACACCTTC.

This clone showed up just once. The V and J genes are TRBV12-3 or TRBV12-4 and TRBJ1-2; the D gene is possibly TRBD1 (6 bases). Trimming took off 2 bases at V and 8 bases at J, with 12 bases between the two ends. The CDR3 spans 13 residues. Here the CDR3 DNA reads TGTGCCAGCAGTTTACAAACAGGGAGCGGCTACACCTTC. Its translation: CASSLQTGSGYTF.